This TCR beta chain derives from a study of T cell responses to AZD1222 COVID-19 vaccine. The CDR3 is 16 residues long. Germline CDR1 is LNHDA and CDR2 is SQIVND (reference sequence). Trimming at V came to 7 bases and at J to 6 bases, leaving 11 bases not matched to a gene. The method was immunoSEQ multiplex PCR; TCRdb's version includes in-frame clones alone and lacks a portion of them. The data contain over 150,000 clones, around 87% of them singletons. This TCR came from an adult in good health. Sequences were derived from peripheral blood, sampled on day 0 of AZD1222 vaccination. The chain combines TRBV19 with TRBJ1-5, with 11 bases aligning to TRBD1. CDR3 nucleotides: TGTGCCAGTACCCAAAGCACCGGGACAGGGGGTCAGCCCCAGCATTTT. Encoded protein: CASTQSTGTGGQPQHF.